A single sample gave rise to the 23 T cell receptor beta chains below, sequenced in a study of T cells after yellow fever vaccination. MiXCR, applied by TCRdb to the 5' RACE reads, yields one record per CDR3 protein. The profile covers under 600,000 distinct CDR3 sequences, with about 13% appearing a single time and over 12% taken by the ten largest. The sequences come from PBMCs, collected on the day of the yellow fever booster vaccination. These receptor sequences come from a man aged 25 to 45 who received the YFV17D yellow fever vaccine.

V and J are TRBV19 and TRBJ1-5; D is unclear. Germline values: CDR1 LNHDA, CDR2 SQIVND (reference sequence). The ends were cut back, 5 bases at V and 2 bases at J, with 10 bases in the middle. This CDR3 has 14 residues. The CDR3 region is CASSPDIGNQPQHF. Here the CDR3 DNA reads TGTGCCAGTAGTCCCGATATCGGCAATCAGCCCCAGCATTTT.

This clonotype was seen many times. CDR3 in DNA: TGTGCCAGCAGTTCTAGGACCGGGACGACCTACTACGAGCAGTACTTC. Translation: CASSSRTGTTYYEQYF. The chain has TRBV28 and TRBJ2-7; D tentatively reads TRBD1 or TRBD2 (5 bases each). The germline V and J ends were trimmed by 4 bases and 3 bases, with 19 bases remaining between them. This CDR3 is 16 amino acids long. The V gene's germline CDR1 is MDHEN and CDR2 SYDVKM.

The chain couples TRBV3-1 to TRBJ2-7; no definite D call. Germline-derived CDR1 and CDR2 are LGHDT and YNNKEL (reference sequence). The V end lost 5 bases, the J end lost 0 bases, and 14 bases lay between the germline ends. CDR3 size: 15 residues. The CDR3 reads CASSRLGGASYEQYF. The DNA for the CDR3 is TGTGCCAGCAGCAGATTGGGCGGAGCCTCCTACGAGCAGTACTTC.

In regard to this clonotype: Being one base from a much bigger clone, this may be a read error. The chain employs TRBV12-3 or TRBV12-4 and TRBJ2-7; no definite D call. The CDR3 extends over 15 amino acids. This chain's CDR3 is CAGSLGAGSSYEQYF. CDR3 coding DNA: TGTGCCGGCAGTTTAGGCGCTGGCTCTTCCTACGAGCAGTACTTC.

In this sample, this clonotype turned up a few times. This chain uses TRBV15 with TRBJ2-7; tentative D call: TRBD1 (6 bases). Germline V CDR1 and CDR2: LNHNV, YYDKDF (reference sequence). The CDR3 runs 13 residues. Trimming pared 3 bases from V and 1 base from J, leaving 7 bases between. CDR3 in amino acids: CATSRTGSYEQYF. The CDR3 DNA follows: TGTGCCACCAGCAGGACAGGTTCCTACGAGCAGTACTTC.

The chain combines TRBV12-3 or TRBV12-4 with TRBJ2-3; possible D gene TRBD2, 5 bases. This CDR3 contains 14 residues. Trimming cost V 7 bases and J 0 bases, with 11 bases left between them. CDR3 sequence: CASTRGSSTDTQYF. As DNA, the CDR3 is TGTGCCAGCACCCGGGGTTCTAGCACAGATACGCAGTATTTT.

On this clonotype itself: The junction and the germline gene differ at one end; a read error may be behind it. This chain uses TRBV7-6 with TRBJ2-4, with 12 bases lining up with TRBD2. The length of the CDR3 is 14 residues. CDR1 is SGHVS and CDR2 is FNYEAQ in the germline V gene. This chain's CDR3 is CASSPTSGSSLRDF. The CDR3 nucleotides are TGTGCCAGCAGCCCGACTAGCGGGAGTTCCCTTAGGGACTTC.

The V call is TRBV28, the J call TRBJ2-7, with a tentative D call TRBD2 (6 bases). Germline assignment: CDR1 MDHEN and CDR2 SYDVKM. The CDR3 runs to 15 residues. Trimming took off 5 bases at V and 6 bases at J, with 20 bases between the two ends. The DNA for the CDR3 is TGTGCCAGCAGTCCCCTCCAGACTAGGACGCTCGAGCAGTACTTC. Protein product: CASSPLQTRTLEQYF.

J is TRBJ2-7 and V is TRBV4-3, with D perhaps TRBD1 or TRBD2 (5 bases each). The CDR3 is made up of 13 amino acids. V lost 0 bases to trimming and J lost 5 bases, with 8 bases between them. The V gene's germline CDR1 is LGHNA and CDR2 YSLEER. The CDR3 DNA sequence: TGCGCCAGCAGCCAAGATCGGGGCCACGAGCAGTACTTC. Encoded protein: CASSQDRGHEQYF.

The chain recombines TRBV20-1 with TRBJ2-1; 9 bases map to TRBD2. The junction had 7 bases not matched to a gene; V was cut back by 5 bases and J by 8 bases. The CDR3 is 13 residues long. CDR1 and CDR2 (germline): DFQATT, SNEGSKA (reference sequence). CDR3 DNA: TGCAGTGCTTTTGTTGCGGGAGGGTATGAGCAGTTCTTC. This codes for CSAFVAGGYEQFF.

The DNA of the CDR3 is TGTGCCAGCAGCCCCGGGACAAGCATCTCCTACGAGCAGTACTTC. Residues: CASSPGTSISYEQYF. The rearrangement links TRBV7-2 to TRBJ2-7; TRBD1 is a possible D gene (6 bases). Trimming took off 5 bases at V and 0 bases at J, with 14 bases between the two ends. The germline V gene has CDR1 SGHTA and CDR2 FQGNSA. The length of the CDR3 is 15 residues.

This clonotype was counted ten times or more. The chain joins TRBV10-3 to TRBJ2-1, with a tentative D call TRBD2 (6 bases). V dropped 2 bases and J dropped 7 bases, with 15 bases sitting between them. Germline V CDR1 and CDR2: ENHRY, SYGVKD. The length of the CDR3 is 15 residues. In DNA form, the CDR3 reads TGTGCCATCAGTGAGACCACGGGACTCCAGAATGAGCAGTTCTTC. This codes for CAISETTGLQNEQFF.

The chain employs TRBV12-3 or TRBV12-4 and TRBJ2-6; the D is unclear. V was shortened by 7 bases and J by 3 bases, with 13 bases between the two germline ends. The CDR3 sequence is 15 residues long. Here the CDR3 reads CASKHPSRGANVLTF. In DNA form, the CDR3 reads TGTGCCAGCAAGCACCCCTCGCGTGGGGCCAACGTCCTGACTTTC.

The V call is TRBV12-3 or TRBV12-4, the J call TRBJ2-1; 7 nucleotides agree with TRBD2. This CDR3 is 13 amino acids long. J lost 7 bases, V lost 7 bases, and 7 bases had no gene match. Here the CDR3 DNA reads TGTGCCAGCAAAGGACTAGGGATAAATGAGCAGTTCTTC. Its translation is CASKGLGINEQFF.

In this sample, this clonotype turned up a few times. CDR3 sequence reads: CASSPGVGSAGELFF. The CDR3 DNA reads TGTGCCAGCAGCCCCGGAGTAGGATCGGCCGGGGAGCTGTTTTTT. The genes are TRBV25-1 and TRBJ2-2; D is undetermined. Looked up from germline, CDR1 is MGHDK and CDR2 is SYGVNS. The CDR3 contains 15 residues. Trimming cost V 6 bases and J 6 bases, with 17 bases left between them.

This clonotype turned up a few times. This chain connects TRBV15 to TRBJ2-1, with a possible D match to TRBD2 (6 bases). Between the trimmed V and J ends, which lost 3 bases and 2 bases, there was a span of 11 bases. The CDR3 has 15 amino acids. Germline V gene sequence: CDR1 LNHNV, CDR2 YYDKDF (reference sequence). CDR3 coding DNA: TGTGCCACCAGCAGTACCGGGGGAGCCTACAATGAGCAGTTCTTC. Encoded protein: CATSSTGGAYNEQFF. Drawing the rest from reference TRBV15 and TRBJ2-1, the complete variable domain is DAMVIQNPRYQVTQFGKPVTLSCSQTLNHNVMYWYQQKSSQAPKLLFHYYDKDFNNEADTPDNFQSRRPNTSFCFLDIRSPGLGDTAMYLCATSSTGGAYNEQFFGPGTRLTVL.

This chain joins TRBV30 and TRBJ2-1; D possibly corresponds to TRBD2 (6 bases). V lost 2 bases to trimming and J lost 0 bases, with 8 bases between them. CDR3 length: 14 residues. The germline V gene has CDR1 GTSNPN and CDR2 SVGIG (reference sequence). In DNA, the CDR3 is TGTGCCTGGAGTACCGGGAGCTCCTACAATGAGCAGTTCTTC. This codes for CAWSTGSSYNEQFF.

This chain uses TRBV12-3 or TRBV12-4 with TRBJ2-3; D unresolved. The V and J ends lost 7 bases and 3 bases respectively, with 8 bases between them. The CDR3 length is 12 residues. CDR3 bases: TGTGCCAGCAACCTGATTACAGATACGCAGTATTTT. Its protein product is CASNLITDTQYF.

This clonotype was detected a few times. This chain connects TRBV7-9 to TRBJ2-7; D not certain. This CDR3 has 15 residues. V was shortened by 5 bases and J by 0 bases, with 14 bases between the two germline ends. CDR1 and CDR2 from the germline V gene are SEHNR and FQNEAQ (reference sequence). CDR3 loop: CASSPQQSSSYEQYF. CDR3 sequence (DNA): TGTGCCAGCAGCCCCCAACAGTCGAGCTCCTACGAGCAGTACTTC.

J is TRBJ1-1 and V is TRBV27; D perhaps matches TRBD1 (6 bases). Germline CDR1 is MNHEY and CDR2 is SMNVEV (reference sequence). V gave up 9 bases and J gave up 10 bases, with 15 bases separating them. This CDR3 region has 11 residues. The CDR3 DNA sequence: TGTGCCAGTAAACAGGGTACTACAGCTTTCTTT. This translates into CASKQGTTAFF.

This clonotype was seen a few times. The rearrangement uses TRBV5-1 and TRBJ2-7; no reliable D call. From germline, CDR1 is SGHRS and CDR2 YFSETQ. The V end lost 5 bases, the J end lost 3 bases, and 9 bases lay between the germline ends. The CDR3 contains 12 residues. CDR3 sequence: CASSRSDYEQYF. The DNA of the CDR3 is TGCGCCAGCAGTCGGTCTGACTACGAGCAGTACTTC.

The CDR3 DNA reads TGTGCCAGCAGTTTAATGGCGCAGTACTTC. It codes for CASSLMAQYF. The chain combines TRBV12-3 or TRBV12-4 with TRBJ2-7, with no clear D. The ends were cut back, 2 bases at V and 9 bases at J, with 5 bases in the middle. The length of the CDR3 is 10 residues.

V and J are TRBV4-2 and TRBJ2-5, with 7 bases that match TRBD2. V was pared by 3 bases and J by 4 bases, with 14 bases of the junction left unmatched. CDR1 and CDR2 (germline): LGHNA, YNFKEQ. This CDR3 comprises 17 residues. The CDR3 bases are TGTGCCAGCAGCCAGAGTATGGATATCGGGAGGCGAGAGACCCAGTACTTC. This encodes CASSQSMDIGRRETQYF.